The 27 T cell receptor beta chains reported below all come from one sample, sequenced in a study of post-analysis software for immune sequencing data. Study findings and constraints: Relative to controls, patients had five TRBV segments at higher frequency, with TRBV5-6, TRBV5-1 and TRBV20-1 among these.

Their target antigens are unknown. Presence of unique molecular identifiers characterized the TCR beta cDNA libraries. TCRdb reprocessed the PCR reads with MiXCR, giving one entry per CDR3 protein. The table has some 500,000 distinct CDR3 sequences, roughly 45% seen once; the top ten hold roughly 12%. The sample comprised blood. The receptors stem from a girl between 5 and 17 years old with multiple sclerosis.

The sample holds one count of this clonotype. This chain connects TRBV5-1 to TRBJ1-1, with unresolved D. The CDR3 sequence is 16 residues long. Per germline, CDR1 SGHRS and CDR2 YFSETQ. The V and J ends lost 2 bases and 0 bases respectively, with 14 bases between them. The chain's CDR3 is CASSLGLRPMNTEAFF. The CDR3 DNA reads as TGCGCCAGCAGCTTAGGTTTAAGACCGATGAACACTGAAGCTTTCTTT.

This clonotype occurred a few times. The rearrangement uses TRBV12-3 or TRBV12-4 and TRBJ1-2; 7 positions agree with TRBD1. The J segment lost 0 bases and the V segment lost 6 bases, leaving 10 bases of the junction unmatched. The CDR3 contains 16 residues. The CDR3 spells CASSVAGGAANYGYTF. CDR3 DNA: TGTGCCAGCAGCGTGGCAGGGGGGGCGGCTAACTATGGCTACACCTTC.

The V and J genes are TRBV20-1 and TRBJ2-3, with TRBD2 matching 10 bases. The J segment lost 0 bases and the V segment lost 7 bases, leaving 7 bases of the junction unmatched. Germline V gives CDR1 DFQATT, CDR2 SNEGSKA (reference sequence). This CDR3 is 15 amino acids long. In DNA form, the CDR3 reads TGCAGTGTTGATCTGACTAGCGGGAGCACAGATACGCAGTATTTT. It encodes CSVDLTSGSTDTQYF.

This clonotype was counted between two and nine times. V gene TRBV27 combines with J gene TRBJ2-5; D is undetermined. Per germline, CDR1 MNHEY and CDR2 SMNVEV (reference sequence). V lost 4 bases to trimming and J lost 1 base, with 7 bases between them. The CDR3 length is 13 residues. The CDR3 spells CASSWGIQETQYF. For the CDR3, the DNA is TGTGCCAGCAGTTGGGGAATCCAAGAGACCCAGTACTTC.

This clonotype was observed a handful of times. The chain's CDR3 is CATSKIQGNYGYTF. Here the CDR3 DNA reads TGTGCCACCAGCAAGATACAGGGCAACTATGGCTACACCTTC. This chain joins TRBV15 and TRBJ1-2; D perhaps matches TRBD1 (6 bases). V lost 4 bases and J 2 bases, leaving 11 bases between the germline ends. The V gene's germline CDR1 is LNHNV and CDR2 YYDKDF (reference sequence). The CDR3 runs 14 residues.

The V gene is TRBV21-1, the J gene TRBJ2-5; the table gives TRBD1 as D, unverified against the DNA. TRBV21-1 is annotated as a pseudogene. The CDR3 is 16 residues long. Written as DNA, the CDR3 is TGTGCCAGCAGCAAAGTCCAGGGAGATTGCCAAGAGACCCAGTACTTC. Protein sequence: CASSKVQGDCQETQYF.

V usage is TRBV13 and J usage is TRBJ1-1, with a weak D call TRBD1 (5 bases). The germline CDR1 and CDR2 sequences are PRHDT and FYEKMQ (reference sequence). Trimming left V 4 bases short and J 4 bases short, with 28 bases between. The CDR3 extends over 19 amino acids. CDR3 loop: CASSSSGTRKGQRVTEAFF. CDR3 in DNA: TGTGCCAGCAGCTCCAGTGGGACCAGGAAGGGGCAAAGGGTCACTGAAGCTTTCTTT.

The V gene is TRBV4-3, the J gene TRBJ2-7; 7 bases line up with TRBD2. Per the germline V gene, CDR1 is LGHNA and CDR2 is YSLEER. The length of the CDR3 is 17 residues. V lost 0 bases, J lost 2 bases, and 10 bases stayed unmatched. In DNA form, the CDR3 reads TGCGCCAGCAGCCAAGATCTTACTGCGGGAGACACCTACGAGCAGTACTTC. It encodes CASSQDLTAGDTYEQYF.

This clonotype was detected a few times. J is TRBJ2-3 and V is TRBV29-1; D ambiguous. The germline CDR1 and CDR2 sequences are SQVTM and ANQGSEA. CDR3 length equals 13 residues. Deletions cut 4 bases from V and 0 bases from J, with 8 bases between. The chain's CDR3 is CSVVSDSTDTQYF. The CDR3 DNA reads TGCAGCGTTGTTTCGGATAGCACAGATACGCAGTATTTT.

V and J are TRBV6-5 and TRBJ2-1; 8 positions agree with TRBD1. V gave up 0 bases and J gave up 9 bases; unmatched junction bases: 7. The germline CDR1 and CDR2 sequences are MNHEY and SVGAGI. The CDR3 is 15 amino acids. The CDR3 loop reads CASSYSFPGGFEQFF. The CDR3 DNA follows: TGTGCCAGCAGTTACTCTTTTCCAGGGGGCTTTGAGCAGTTCTTC.

This CDR3 reads CASSLDAREEQYF. The CDR3 DNA is TGTGCCAGCAGCTTAGATGCCCGAGAAGAGCAGTACTTC. The chain links TRBV7-9 to TRBJ2-7; the D is unclear. CDR1 is SEHNR, CDR2 FQNEAQ, per germline (reference sequence). The germline V and J ends were trimmed by 1 base and 7 bases, with 11 bases remaining between them. The CDR3 totals 13 residues.

On this clonotype: A much bigger clone sits one base away, suggesting this may be a read error. The chain has TRBV20-1 and TRBJ1-1, with D unclear. The CDR3 is made up of 13 amino acids. CDR1 and CDR2 (germline): DFQATT, SNEGSKA (reference sequence). CDR3 DNA: TGCGGTGCTAGAGTTTTGAGAGTCACTGAAGCTTTCTTT. This gives the protein CGARVLRVTEAFF.

This clonotype was seen more than once but under ten times. The chain couples TRBV27 to TRBJ2-5, with D perhaps assigned TRBD1 or TRBD2 (6 bases each). Trimming pared 6 bases from V and 3 bases from J, leaving 11 bases between. This CDR3 region has 13 residues. The V gene's germline CDR1 is MNHEY and CDR2 SMNVEV (reference sequence). CDR3 nucleotide sequence: TGTGCCAGCAGACCGAGGGGGGAAGAGACCCAGTACTTC. Translated: CASRPRGEETQYF.

For this clonotype: The junction differs from germline at one of its ends, possibly a read error. The chain employs TRBV20-1 and TRBJ2-3; the match to TRBD2 covers 8 bases. Germline V lookup: CDR1 DFQATT, CDR2 SNEGSKA (reference sequence). The CDR3 runs 16 residues. The chain's CDR3 is CSARPGTSSFPDAQYF. CDR3 sequence (DNA): TGCAGTGCTAGGCCCGGGACTAGTAGCTTCCCAGATGCGCAGTATTTT.

This clonotype was seen only a few times. The V gene is TRBV29-1, the J gene TRBJ2-3, with TRBD2 matching over 13 bases. With 7 bases clipped from V and 9 bases from J, the junction kept 16 bases outside the gene matches. The CDR3 is made up of 16 amino acids. Germline V gene sequence: CDR1 SQVTM, CDR2 ANQGSEA. The CDR3, as DNA: TGCAGCGCCCGAAATGGACTAGCGGGGGTGGGCGTGACGCAGTATTTT. Its protein product is CSARNGLAGVGVTQYF.

The chain uses TRBV6-2 or TRBV6-3 and TRBJ1-5; a possible D gene is TRBD1 (6 bases). In germline, CDR1 is MNHEY, CDR2 SVGEGT. V was pared by 6 bases and J by 6 bases, with 12 bases between. This CDR3 contains 13 residues. This CDR3 reads CASSRQAVQPQHF. In DNA, the CDR3 is TGTGCCAGCAGCCGACAGGCAGTTCAGCCCCAGCATTTT.

The rearrangement uses TRBV9 and TRBJ1-2; D is uncertain. V was pared by 0 bases and J by 7 bases, with 25 bases between. This CDR3 is built from 18 residues. Germline V lookup: CDR1 SGDLS, CDR2 YYNGEE. CDR3 region: CASSVAPGSSPFIGGYTF. The CDR3 DNA sequence: TGTGCCAGCAGCGTAGCTCCCGGGAGTTCCCCTTTTATCGGTGGCTACACCTTC.

This clonotype was picked up a small number of times. The chain carries TRBV4-2 and TRBJ1-1; a possible D gene is TRBD1 (5 bases). In germline, CDR1 is LGHNA, CDR2 YNFKEQ. V shed 4 bases and J shed 9 bases, with 15 bases lying between them. This CDR3 is built from 13 residues. This chain's CDR3 is CASSLRDGRKAFF. The CDR3 DNA sequence: TGTGCCAGCAGCCTACGGGACGGAAGAAAAGCTTTCTTT.

V and J are TRBV27 and TRBJ2-1; 9 positions match TRBD2. This CDR3 is 16 amino acids long. Trimming cost V 3 bases and J 2 bases; bases outside gene matches: 5. In germline, CDR1 is MNHEY, CDR2 SMNVEV (reference sequence). DNA of the CDR3: TGTGCCAGCAGTTTCACCGGGACTAGCACCTACAATGAGCAGTTCTTC. Its protein is CASSFTGTSTYNEQFF.

This clonotype was picked up a small number of times. The chain combines TRBV7-6 with TRBJ2-3, with 10 bases fitting TRBD1. Germline trimming cut 0 bases from V and 5 bases from J; bases unmatched to any gene: 5. The CDR3 runs 16 residues. The germline V gene has CDR1 SGHVS and CDR2 FNYEAQ. The chain's CDR3 is CASSLAFGTGVDTQYF. The CDR3 nucleotides are TGTGCCAGCAGCTTAGCGTTTGGGACAGGGGTAGATACGCAGTATTTT. Filled out from reference TRBV7-6 and TRBJ2-3, the complete variable domain reads GAGVSQSPRYKVTKRGQDVALRCDPISGHVSLYWYRQALGQGPEFLTYFNYEAQQDKSGLPNDRFSAERPEGSISTLTIQRTEQRDSAMYRCASSLAFGTGVDTQYFGPGTRLTVL.

The J gene is TRBJ2-7, the V gene TRBV9; TRBD2 matches 9 bases. Germline assignment: CDR1 SGDLS and CDR2 YYNGEE. The CDR3 spans 14 residues. Unmatched junction bases numbered 8, after V lost 5 bases and J lost 5 bases. This CDR3 reads CASSLSGRTDEQYF. In DNA, the CDR3 is TGTGCCAGCAGTTTAAGCGGGAGGACGGACGAGCAGTACTTC.

This sequence joins TRBV6-1 and TRBJ2-1; 12 bases are shared with TRBD2. J was trimmed by 4 bases and V by 5 bases; bases with no gene match: 3. The germline V gene encodes CDR1 MNHNS and CDR2 SASEGT. The CDR3 runs to 15 residues. CDR3: CASSRLAGEYNEQFF. CDR3 sequence (DNA): TGTGCCAGCAGTCGACTAGCGGGGGAATACAATGAGCAGTTCTTC.

V and J are TRBV6-1 and TRBJ1-1, with 8 bases fitting TRBD1. This CDR3 is 16 amino acids long. Germline V CDR1 and CDR2: MNHNS, SASEGT. V was pared by 6 bases and J by 0 bases, with 9 bases of the junction left unmatched. CDR3 DNA: TGTGCCAGCAGCCCAGGGGGCGATGTCATGAACACTGAAGCTTTCTTT. Its translation is CASSPGGDVMNTEAFF.

This clonotype appeared a few times. The rearrangement joins TRBV7-9 to TRBJ1-4; the match to TRBD1 covers 8 bases. J gave up 11 bases and V 7 bases, and 9 bases lay outside the gene matches. Germline lookup yields CDR1 SEHNR and CDR2 FQNEAQ (reference sequence). The CDR3 loop spans 13 amino acids. The CDR3 spells CASTGQGARKLFF. The CDR3 nucleotides read TGTGCCAGCACCGGTCAGGGGGCGCGGAAACTGTTTTTT.

This chain connects TRBV6-5 to TRBJ2-7; D unresolved. The CDR3 has 9 amino acids. The V and J ends lost 11 bases and 9 bases respectively, with 11 bases between them. The germline gives CDR1 MNHEY, CDR2 SVGAGI. CDR3 residues: CAAPRVQYF. CDR3 sequence (DNA): TGTGCCGCTCCACGTGTGCAGTACTTC.

This clonotype came up a few times. The rearrangement links TRBV29-1 to TRBJ2-5; 11 bases align to TRBD2. CDR3 size: 13 residues. Germline trimming cut 1 base from V and 7 bases from J; bases unmatched to any gene: 2. The germline V gene encodes CDR1 SQVTM and CDR2 ANQGSEA. The CDR3 bases are TGCAGCGTTGAAGCCGGGACTAGCGGGACCCAGTACTTC. Its translation: CSVEAGTSGTQYF. Together with reference TRBV29-1 and TRBJ2-5, the CDR3 gives the full variable domain: SAVISQKPSRDICQRGTSLTIQCQVDSQVTMMFWYRQQPGQSLTLIATANQGSEATYESGFVIDKFPISRPNLTFSTLTVSNMSPEDSSIYLCSVEAGTSGTQYFGPGTRLLVL.

The gene calls are TRBV20-1 and TRBJ2-7, with D possibly being TRBD2 (6 bases). The CDR3 is 15 amino acids. The V gene's germline CDR1 is DFQATT and CDR2 SNEGSKA (reference sequence). With 0 bases removed from V and 4 bases from J, the gap between germline ends came to 16 bases. Written as DNA, the CDR3 is TGCAGTGCTAGAGAACCGGGACTCTCGCCGTACGAGCAGTACTTC. It codes for CSAREPGLSPYEQYF.